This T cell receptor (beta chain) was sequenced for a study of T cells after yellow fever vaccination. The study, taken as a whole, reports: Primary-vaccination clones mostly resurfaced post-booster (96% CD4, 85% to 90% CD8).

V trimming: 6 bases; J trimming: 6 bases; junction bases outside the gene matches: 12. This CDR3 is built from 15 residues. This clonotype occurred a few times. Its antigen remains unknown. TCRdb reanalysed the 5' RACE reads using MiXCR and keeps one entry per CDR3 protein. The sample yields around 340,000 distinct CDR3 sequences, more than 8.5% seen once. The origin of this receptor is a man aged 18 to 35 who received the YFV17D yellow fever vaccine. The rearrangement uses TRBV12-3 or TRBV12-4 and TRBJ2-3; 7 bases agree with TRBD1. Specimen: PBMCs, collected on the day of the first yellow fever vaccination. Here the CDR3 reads CASRPTTGYHDTQYF. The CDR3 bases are TGTGCCAGCAGACCAACGACAGGGTATCATGATACGCAGTATTTT.